These T cell receptor beta chains were read from a single sample in a study of shared clonotypes between healthy human individuals. Libraries were prepared by immunoSEQ multiplex PCR; TCRdb keeps only in-frame clonotypes and omits some of them. Altogether about 660,000 clones are present, less than 85% being singletons, with the ten largest covering 1.5% to 2%. Sequenced sample: memory CD4+ T cells sorted from blood. All receptors derive from a woman in her twenties or thirties in good health. The CDR3 runs from the conserved cysteine through the conserved F or W. The D gene is left open where the match is weak. Clone size is stated in some rows and not others, as once, few, many or a class when expanded.

cdr3_aa: CASSPGAVPHRELFF
cdr3_nt: TGTGCCAGCAGCCCAGGGGCAGTGCCCCATCGGGAGCTGTTTTTT
clone_size: .
v_call: TRBV5-4
d_call: .
cdr3_length: 15
j_call: TRBJ2-2

cdr3_aa: CASSLTSGEDTQYF
cdr3_nt: TGCGCCAGCAGCTTGACCAGCGGGGAGGATACGCAGTATTTT
clone_size: .
v_call: TRBV5-1
d_call: TRBD2
cdr3_length: 14
j_call: TRBJ2-3

cdr3_aa: CAWSPGAQPQHF
cdr3_nt: TGTGCCTGGAGCCCGGGAGCTCAGCCCCAGCATTTT
clone_size: few
v_call: TRBV30
d_call: .
cdr3_length: 12
j_call: TRBJ1-5

cdr3_aa: CASSVDPGGSTEAFF
cdr3_nt: TGTGCCAGCAGCGTGGACCCCGGGGGTAGCACTGAAGCTTTCTTT
clone_size: .
v_call: TRBV9
d_call: .
cdr3_length: 15
j_call: TRBJ1-1

cdr3_aa: CASSPTGTGGGNTIYF
cdr3_nt: TGTGCCAGCAGCCCTACTGGGACAGGGGGAGGAAACACCATATATTTT
clone_size: .
v_call: TRBV28
d_call: TRBD1
cdr3_length: 16
j_call: TRBJ1-3

cdr3_aa: CASGQGYGGNTIYF
cdr3_nt: TGTGCCAGTGGACAGGGGTATGGAGGAAACACCATATATTTT
clone_size: .
v_call: TRBV19
d_call: TRBD1
cdr3_length: 14
j_call: TRBJ1-3

cdr3_aa: CSSGETDTEAFF
cdr3_nt: TGCAGCTCGGGGGAAACAGACACTGAAGCTTTCTTT
clone_size: .
v_call: TRBV29-1
d_call: .
cdr3_length: 12
j_call: TRBJ1-1

cdr3_aa: CASSFHNEQFF
cdr3_nt: TGTGCCAGCAGCTTCCACAATGAGCAGTTCTTC
clone_size: .
v_call: TRBV7-8
d_call: .
cdr3_length: 11
j_call: TRBJ2-1

cdr3_aa: CAIVAGANYGYTF
cdr3_nt: TGTGCCATCGTGGCAGGCGCTAACTATGGCTACACCTTC
clone_size: few
v_call: TRBV28
d_call: .
cdr3_length: 13
j_call: TRBJ1-2

cdr3_aa: CAISLSGRNYEQYF
cdr3_nt: TGTGCCATCAGTCTTAGCGGGAGAAACTACGAGCAGTACTTC
clone_size: .
v_call: TRBV10-3
d_call: TRBD2
cdr3_length: 14
j_call: TRBJ2-7

cdr3_aa: CASSHPGNTEAFF
cdr3_nt: TGTGCCAGCAGCCATCCCGGAAACACTGAAGCTTTCTTT
clone_size: .
v_call: TRBV21-1
d_call: .
cdr3_length: 13
j_call: TRBJ1-1

cdr3_aa: CASSPRQGAYEQYF
cdr3_nt: TGTGCCAGCAGCCCACGACAGGGGGCCTACGAGCAGTACTTC
clone_size: .
v_call: TRBV9
d_call: TRBD1
cdr3_length: 14
j_call: TRBJ2-7

cdr3_aa: CASSPGRNYEQYF
cdr3_nt: TGTGCCAGCAGCCCTGGACGGAACTACGAGCAGTACTTC
clone_size: few
v_call: TRBV11-1
d_call: .
cdr3_length: 13
j_call: TRBJ2-7

cdr3_aa: CSVGKRLAGGGEQFF
cdr3_nt: TGCAGCGTCGGGAAGAGACTAGCGGGAGGAGGCGAGCAGTTCTTC
clone_size: .
v_call: TRBV29-1
d_call: TRBD2
cdr3_length: 15
j_call: TRBJ2-1

cdr3_aa: CASSEESYNEQFF
cdr3_nt: TGTGCCAGCAGTGAGGAGAGTTACAATGAGCAGTTCTTC
clone_size: .
v_call: TRBV2
d_call: .
cdr3_length: 13
j_call: TRBJ2-1

cdr3_aa: CASSAGQGFTEAFF
cdr3_nt: TGTGCCAGCAGTGCGGGACAGGGGTTCACTGAAGCTTTCTTT
clone_size: few
v_call: TRBV2
d_call: TRBD1
cdr3_length: 14
j_call: TRBJ1-1

cdr3_aa: CASSLGSRGGQPQHF
cdr3_nt: TGTGCCAGCAGCTTAGGGTCACGGGGGGGTCAGCCCCAGCATTTT
clone_size: .
v_call: TRBV7-2
d_call: .
cdr3_length: 15
j_call: TRBJ1-5

cdr3_aa: CASGTSGKSQETQYF
cdr3_nt: TGTGCCAGCGGAACTAGCGGGAAGAGCCAAGAGACCCAGTACTTC
clone_size: few
v_call: TRBV7-9
d_call: TRBD2
cdr3_length: 15
j_call: TRBJ2-5

cdr3_aa: CASSLSLTTIQETQYF
cdr3_nt: TGTGCCAGCAGTTTATCCCTTACGACTATTCAAGAGACCCAGTACTTC
clone_size: .
v_call: TRBV27
d_call: .
cdr3_length: 16
j_call: TRBJ2-5

cdr3_aa: CASRNIRVEVTEAFF
cdr3_nt: TGTGCCAGCAGAAACATCAGGGTGGAGGTCACTGAAGCTTTCTTT
clone_size: .
v_call: TRBV27
d_call: .
cdr3_length: 15
j_call: TRBJ1-1

cdr3_aa: CSAQGNEQFF
cdr3_nt: TGCAGTGCTCAGGGTAATGAGCAGTTCTTC
clone_size: once
v_call: TRBV20-1
d_call: .
cdr3_length: 10
j_call: TRBJ2-1

cdr3_aa: CAISVGGRTNTIYF
cdr3_nt: TGTGCCATCAGTGTCGGAGGGAGGACTAACACCATATATTTT
clone_size: .
v_call: TRBV10-3
d_call: .
cdr3_length: 14
j_call: TRBJ1-3

cdr3_aa: CASSDIGLDNYEQYF
cdr3_nt: TGTGCCAGCAGCGACATCGGGCTAGATAACTACGAGCAGTACTTC
clone_size: .
v_call: TRBV6-5
d_call: .
cdr3_length: 15
j_call: TRBJ2-7

cdr3_aa: CASSLRDGGYEQYF
cdr3_nt: TGCGCCAGCAGCCTCCGGGACGGGGGCTACGAGCAGTACTTC
clone_size: .
v_call: TRBV5-1
d_call: .
cdr3_length: 14
j_call: TRBJ2-7

cdr3_aa: CASSFIGASGNQPQHF
cdr3_nt: TGTGCCAGCAGCTTTATAGGGGCAAGCGGCAATCAGCCCCAGCATTTT
clone_size: .
v_call: TRBV5-4
d_call: .
cdr3_length: 16
j_call: TRBJ1-5

cdr3_aa: CASSELAGGTYEQYF
cdr3_nt: TGTGCCAGCAGTGAACTAGCGGGAGGTACGTACGAGCAGTACTTC
clone_size: .
v_call: TRBV25-1
d_call: TRBD2
cdr3_length: 15
j_call: TRBJ2-7

cdr3_aa: CASRGLAGVGNEQFF
cdr3_nt: TGCGCCAGCAGGGGACTAGCGGGAGTTGGCAATGAGCAGTTCTTC
clone_size: .
v_call: TRBV5-1
d_call: TRBD2
cdr3_length: 15
j_call: TRBJ2-1

cdr3_aa: CAWSVQVNQPQHF
cdr3_nt: TGTGCCTGGAGTGTACAGGTAAATCAGCCCCAGCATTTT
clone_size: few
v_call: TRBV30
d_call: .
cdr3_length: 13
j_call: TRBJ1-5

cdr3_aa: CASSTRGLSYEQYF
cdr3_nt: TGTGCCAGCAGTACAAGGGGGCTCAGCTACGAGCAGTACTTC
clone_size: .
v_call: TRBV2
d_call: TRBD1
cdr3_length: 14
j_call: TRBJ2-7

cdr3_aa: CASRRGQGLDFNYGYTF
cdr3_nt: TGTGCCAGCAGAAGGGGCCAGGGGCTCGACTTTAACTATGGCTACACCTTC
clone_size: .
v_call: TRBV28
d_call: .
cdr3_length: 17
j_call: TRBJ1-2

cdr3_aa: CASSFPGTSYEQYF
cdr3_nt: TGTGCCAGCAGTTTTCCGGGGACCTCCTACGAGCAGTACTTC
clone_size: .
v_call: TRBV28
d_call: .
cdr3_length: 14
j_call: TRBJ2-7

cdr3_aa: CASSFGLAGRGRTDTQYF
cdr3_nt: TGTGCCAGCAGCTTCGGACTAGCAGGAAGGGGGCGGACAGATACGCAGTATTTT
clone_size: .
v_call: TRBV14
d_call: .
cdr3_length: 18
j_call: TRBJ2-3

cdr3_aa: CASSIRGGGTMNTEAFF
cdr3_nt: TGTGCCAGTAGTATCCGTGGGGGGGGCACCATGAACACTGAAGCTTTCTTT
clone_size: few
v_call: TRBV19
d_call: .
cdr3_length: 17
j_call: TRBJ1-1

cdr3_aa: CASRMIGRAKNNEQFF
cdr3_nt: TGTGCCAGCAGGATGATCGGGAGAGCAAAAAACAATGAGCAGTTCTTC
clone_size: .
v_call: TRBV11-2
d_call: .
cdr3_length: 16
j_call: TRBJ2-1

cdr3_aa: CASSLGVPGLAGGPYNEQFF
cdr3_nt: TGTGCCAGCAGTTTAGGGGTCCCGGGACTAGCGGGAGGGCCCTACAATGAGCAGTTCTTC
clone_size: .
v_call: TRBV28
d_call: TRBD2
cdr3_length: 20
j_call: TRBJ2-1

cdr3_aa: CASRSPDNSGRYEQYF
cdr3_nt: TGTGCCAGCAGATCCCCCGATAATAGCGGGAGGTACGAGCAGTACTTC
clone_size: .
v_call: TRBV6-6
d_call: TRBD2
cdr3_length: 16
j_call: TRBJ2-7

cdr3_aa: CASSNHGGRIQYF
cdr3_nt: TGTGCCAGCAGTAATCATGGGGGTCGGATTCAGTACTTC
clone_size: once
v_call: TRBV6-6
d_call: .
cdr3_length: 13
j_call: TRBJ2-4

cdr3_aa: CSVTHRGNTEAFF
cdr3_nt: TGCAGCGTTACTCACCGGGGGAACACTGAAGCTTTCTTT
clone_size: .
v_call: TRBV29-1
d_call: .
cdr3_length: 13
j_call: TRBJ1-1

cdr3_aa: CASSKTDREQYF
cdr3_nt: TGTGCCAGCTCAAAGACAGATCGGGAGCAGTACTTC
clone_size: few
v_call: TRBV19
d_call: .
cdr3_length: 12
j_call: TRBJ2-7

cdr3_aa: CASGDGAGGPSEQYF
cdr3_nt: TGTGCCAGCGGGGATGGAGCGGGAGGGCCCTCCGAGCAGTACTTC
clone_size: .
v_call: TRBV7-9
d_call: TRBD2
cdr3_length: 15
j_call: TRBJ2-7

cdr3_aa: CASSLFDRLTEQYF
cdr3_nt: TGTGCCAGCAGTTTATTCGACAGACTTACTGAGCAGTACTTC
clone_size: once
v_call: TRBV28
d_call: .
cdr3_length: 14
j_call: TRBJ2-7

cdr3_aa: CATTRQWAGELFF
cdr3_nt: TGTGCCACCACAAGGCAATGGGCCGGGGAGCTGTTTTTT
clone_size: .
v_call: TRBV5-6
d_call: .
cdr3_length: 13
j_call: TRBJ2-2

cdr3_aa: CASTTGPTNTEAFF
cdr3_nt: TGCGCCAGCACCACGGGACCAACGAACACTGAAGCTTTCTTT
clone_size: once
v_call: TRBV5-1
d_call: .
cdr3_length: 14
j_call: TRBJ1-1

cdr3_aa: CATSREFVGEAFF
cdr3_nt: TGTGCCACCAGCAGAGAATTTGTGGGAGAAGCTTTCTTT
clone_size: .
v_call: TRBV15
d_call: .
cdr3_length: 13
j_call: TRBJ1-1

cdr3_aa: CASSTGTSLTGELFF
cdr3_nt: TGTGCCAGCAGCACCGGGACTAGCTTGACCGGGGAGCTGTTTTTT
clone_size: .
v_call: TRBV28
d_call: TRBD2
cdr3_length: 15
j_call: TRBJ2-2

cdr3_aa: CASQSTGTSRHEQFF
cdr3_nt: TGTGCCAGCCAGTCGACAGGCACTTCCCGGCATGAGCAGTTCTTC
clone_size: .
v_call: TRBV28
d_call: .
cdr3_length: 15
j_call: TRBJ2-1

cdr3_aa: CAIQGNRAQPQHF
cdr3_nt: TGTGCCATTCAGGGGAATCGGGCTCAGCCCCAGCATTTT
clone_size: .
v_call: TRBV28
d_call: .
cdr3_length: 13
j_call: TRBJ1-5

cdr3_aa: CASSPIQAGLGGCYF
cdr3_nt: TGTGCCAGCAGCCCCATCCAAGCGGGACTAGGGGGTTGTTACTTC
clone_size: .
v_call: TRBV27
d_call: TRBD2
cdr3_length: 15
j_call: TRBJ2-7

cdr3_aa: CASSDLNYGYTF
cdr3_nt: TGTGCCTCATCGGACCTAAACTATGGCTACACCTTC
clone_size: .
v_call: TRBV28
d_call: .
cdr3_length: 12
j_call: TRBJ1-2

cdr3_aa: CASSSPAGGIAGANVLTF
cdr3_nt: TGTGCCAGCAGTTCCCCCGCAGGGGGCATCGCTGGGGCCAACGTCCTGACTTTC
clone_size: once
v_call: TRBV27
d_call: TRBD1
cdr3_length: 18
j_call: TRBJ2-6

cdr3_aa: CASSMMSVGTEAFF
cdr3_nt: TGTGCCAGTAGTATGATGAGTGTGGGGACTGAAGCTTTCTTT
clone_size: .
v_call: TRBV19
d_call: .
cdr3_length: 14
j_call: TRBJ1-1

cdr3_aa: CASTSGTEAYGYTF
cdr3_nt: TGTGCCAGTACATCCGGGACAGAGGCCTATGGCTACACCTTC
clone_size: .
v_call: TRBV19
d_call: TRBD1
cdr3_length: 14
j_call: TRBJ1-2

cdr3_aa: CASSMGQGAGETQYF
cdr3_nt: TGTGCCAGTAGTATGGGGCAGGGGGCCGGAGAGACCCAGTACTTC
clone_size: .
v_call: TRBV19
d_call: TRBD1
cdr3_length: 15
j_call: TRBJ2-5

cdr3_aa: CASSSSRQGDEQFF
cdr3_nt: TGTGCCAGCAGTTCCTCTAGACAGGGCGATGAGCAGTTCTTC
clone_size: .
v_call: TRBV27
d_call: TRBD1
cdr3_length: 14
j_call: TRBJ2-1

cdr3_aa: CASSSGDRLGNTIYF
cdr3_nt: TGTGCCAGCAGTTCCGGAGACAGGTTAGGAAACACCATATATTTT
clone_size: once
v_call: TRBV28
d_call: .
cdr3_length: 15
j_call: TRBJ1-3